This T cell receptor (beta chain) was sequenced for a study of post-analysis software for immune sequencing data. Study overall: Included among the disease courses, which were recorded for the cohort, were relapsing-remitting, secondary progressive and progressive-relapsing multiple sclerosis.

General observations from the study: With F measure, samples from one preparation batch clustered together strongly. When patients were compared with controls, four or five TRBV segments were more frequent, TRBV5-6, TRBV5-1 and TRBV20-1 among them. Controls showed significantly higher normalized Chao1 diversity than did multiple sclerosis patients.

Unique molecular identifiers were built into the TCR beta cDNA libraries. Input populations of about 1 to 11 million T cells gave rise to around 480,000 cDNA molecules. TCRdb called the PCR reads again in MiXCR, with one record for every CDR3 protein. The sample lists 170,000 or so distinct CDR3 sequences; 30% were seen once. The ends were cut back, 0 bases at V and 2 bases at J, with 4 bases in the middle. Germline assignment: CDR1 ENHRY and CDR2 SYGVKD. The CDR3 loop spans 13 amino acids. There are many counts of this clonotype. Its antigen is not identified. The source is a girl between 10 and 17 years old with multiple sclerosis. J is TRBJ1-2 and V is TRBV10-3; D remains unclear. The sample comprised blood. In DNA, the CDR3 is TGTGCCATCAGTGAGTCGGGAAACTATGGCTACACCTTC. Protein product: CAISESGNYGYTF.